This T cell receptor beta chain was profiled in a study of T cells after yellow fever vaccination (dated by TCRdb to about 2019). About the investigation overall: Libraries from fractions with low cell numbers were prepared with the SMART-Seq v4 Ultra Low Input RNA kit. To track T-cell clones before and after primary and booster YFV17D yellow fever vaccination, bulk TCR alpha and beta repertoires were sequenced longitudinally. Two healthy male donors made up the cohort, one aged 18 to 30 years and the other aged 30 to 40 years. Bulk PBMC replicates and cell subsets were isolated from blood drawn at multiple timepoints before and after both primary and secondary immunization.

From its cysteine to its phenylalanine, the CDR3 spans 12 amino acids. The CDR3 DNA has 36 bases and is translated from base 1. According to the germline V gene, CDR1 reads SGHTA and CDR2 reads FQGNSA. At the junction V is shortened by 3 bases and J by 7 bases, with 9 bases in between. Synthesis of TCR cDNA relied on 5'RACE template switching, a step that introduced a universal primer site along with unique molecular identifiers. cDNA synthesis was primed from both the TCR alpha and TCR beta constant segments. Library amplification involved two PCR steps, and the second step added sample barcodes and sequencing adapters. Libraries were sequenced on Illumina HiSeq 2500 (2x100 bp) or NovaSeq (2x150 bp). As for how the authors treated the data: MIGEC was used to demultiplex reads and collapse the reads into UMI consensus sequences, and MiXCR was used for V(D)J alignment. Clonotypes responding to the vaccine were identified with edgeR on replicate PBMC samples, with the criteria of FDR below 0.01 and a log2 fold change above 5 up to day 15. Each bulk clonotype was labeled CD4 or CD8 based on which sequenced repertoire, CD4 or CD8, contained the clonotype at higher abundance. TCRdb reprocessing: public reads trimmed at Q25 with fastp, clones called with MiXCR, in-frame beta chains kept. Every entry covers one CDR3 protein and lists the most common genes and DNA from its rows. The V and J calls and clone size come from TCRdb's table, not from the authors' own analysis. The sample table contains 350,000 or so distinct CDR3 sequences; only one count was recorded for roughly 8% of them. The ten largest clones represent around 17% of the sample.

The treatment or condition label here, explained by the study, means: live attenuated yellow fever vaccine strain. Two biological replicates of bulk PBMCs were collected at each blood-draw timepoint. PBMCs were isolated from peripheral blood using a standard Ficoll-Paque protocol. TriZol was used to extract RNA from bulk PBMCs, CD4 and CD8 fractions, and dextramer-positive and dextramer-negative fractions. A note on this clonotype: Its antigen has not been determined. No quality values exist for individual bases; no much larger clone is one base distant.

General conclusions and limits of the study: A small share of clonotypes was detected in both CD4 and CD8 compartments, with the overlap likely arising from convergent recombination. Because the study included only a couple of donors, the extent to which the findings can be generalized is limited. The secondary T-cell response was weaker than the primary response but faster, peaking on day 5 instead of day 15. Computational filtering was needed because FACS-sorted repertoires could contain abundant contaminating clonotypes from the bulk population. After the booster, most of the clones that had expanded following primary vaccination were detected again (96% of CD4 and 85% to 90% of CD8), which suggests that memory was broadly maintained.

This specimen consisted of PBMCs, obtained roughly 47 days after the first yellow fever vaccination. The rearrangement joined TRBV7-2 to TRBJ2-5, and the D gene may be TRBD1, 5 bases matching. The source is a man younger than 30 who received the YFV17D yellow fever vaccine. For the CDR3, the sequence is CASSLTTGTQYF. The sequence in DNA is TGTGCCAGCAGCTTGACAACAGGGACCCAGTACTTC.